This T cell receptor (beta chain) was sequenced in a study of response to subunit inactivated influenza vaccine. Study observations and caveats: The authors put forward the suggestion that each seasonal influenza vaccination may bring in only a limited number of new T cells.

V shed 5 bases and J shed 6 bases, with 8 bases lying between them. The CDR3 spans 12 residues. Only a few counts were recorded for this clonotype. Antigen specificity is unknown. TCRdb redid the calling of the RT-PCR reads with MiXCR, one entry per CDR3 protein. The sample shows over 150,000 distinct CDR3 sequences, around 9% of them seen only once. This chain uses TRBV12-3 or TRBV12-4 with TRBJ1-5; D gene ambiguous. The TCR originated in a man aged 50 to 60 who received an inactivated influenza vaccine. Sequences were derived from non-naive T cells sorted from PBMCs, sampled on the day of vaccination. The chain's CDR3 is CASSRGSQPQHF. CDR3 DNA sequence: TGTGCCAGCAGTCGTGGATCTCAGCCCCAGCATTTT.